This T cell receptor (beta chain) was captured in a study of T cells after yellow fever vaccination. This clonotype has only a few counts. Germline CDR1 is MGHRA and CDR2 is YSYEKL. V was trimmed by 4 bases and J by 5 bases, leaving 17 bases between them. This CDR3 contains 15 residues. Universal primer sites and UMIs were introduced during 5'RACE template-switching synthesis of TCR cDNA. Using its own MiXCR run on the 5' RACE reads, TCRdb lists one record per CDR3 protein. The sample contains 300,000 to 400,000 distinct CDR3 sequences, around an eighth of which appear only once. This rearrangement joins TRBV4-1 to TRBJ1-2; D is perhaps TRBD1 (6 bases). This receptor was taken from a man aged 18-30 years who received the YFV17D yellow fever vaccine. Specimen: CD4+ T cells sorted from PBMCs, collected 15 days after the yellow fever booster vaccination. CDR3 sequence reads: CASSLPTGGAYGYTF. The CDR3 coding sequence is TGCGCCAGCAGCCTCCCGACGGGGGGCGCATATGGCTACACCTTC.